Below are 5 T cell receptor beta chains sequenced from a single sample in a study of T cell responses to AZD1222 COVID-19 vaccine. The table came from immunoSEQ multiplex PCR; TCRdb's copy has only in-frame clones and leaves some out. The repertoire consists of about 130,000 clones, with roughly 88% occurring once and the leading ten covering roughly 6.1%. The specimen comprised peripheral blood, sampled 28 days after the second AZD1222 dose. The receptor set was obtained from an adult who received the AZD1222 COVID-19 vaccine.

This chain connects TRBV28 to TRBJ1-1; tentative D call: TRBD1 (6 bases). CDR3 length: 14 residues. Germline-derived CDR1 and CDR2 are MDHEN and SYDVKM. V was cut by 3 bases and J by 3 bases, with 11 bases left in between. CDR3: CASSFQGLDTEAFF. For the CDR3, the DNA is TGTGCCAGCAGTTTCCAGGGGCTGGACACTGAAGCTTTCTTT.

The chain links TRBV27 to TRBJ2-2; maybe TRBD2 (6 bases). Germline loops: CDR1 MNHEY, CDR2 SMNVEV (reference sequence). The CDR3 runs 12 residues. V was trimmed by 6 bases and J by 6 bases, leaving 8 bases between them. The CDR3 reads CASRAGAGELFF. The CDR3 DNA reads TGTGCCAGCAGAGCGGGCGCCGGGGAGCTGTTTTTT.

The chain carries TRBV5-1 and TRBJ2-1; no clear D. The CDR3 is made up of 12 amino acids. V was trimmed by 4 bases and J by 3 bases, leaving 5 bases between them. Germline loops: CDR1 SGHRS, CDR2 YFSETQ. The CDR3 loop is CASSPNYNEQFF. CDR3 nucleotides: TGCGCCAGCAGCCCGAACTACAATGAGCAGTTCTTC.

The J gene is TRBJ2-7, the V gene TRBV28, with 11 positions matching TRBD1. Germline V gene sequence: CDR1 MDHEN, CDR2 SYDVKM. Unmatched junction bases numbered 7, after V lost 4 bases and J lost 5 bases. There are 15 residues in the CDR3. The CDR3 bases are TGTGCCAGCAGTTATCTGGGGACAGGGGGGAACGAGCAGTACTTC. As protein: CASSYLGTGGNEQYF.

This chain joins TRBV7-2 and TRBJ1-5; D unresolved. The CDR3 runs to 12 residues. Germline V gene data show CDR1 as SGHTA and CDR2 as FQGNSA. V lost 1 base to trimming and J lost 5 bases, with 3 bases between them. This CDR3 is CASSLGDQPQHF. For the CDR3, the DNA is TGTGCCAGCAGCTTAGGGGATCAGCCCCAGCATTTT. The whole variable domain, remainder taken from reference TRBV7-2 and TRBJ1-5, is GAGVSQSPSNKVTEKGKDVELRCDPISGHTALYWYRQSLGQGLEFLIYFQGNSAPDKSGLPSDRFSAERTGGSVSTLTIQRTQQEDSAVYLCASSLGDQPQHFGDGTRLSIL.